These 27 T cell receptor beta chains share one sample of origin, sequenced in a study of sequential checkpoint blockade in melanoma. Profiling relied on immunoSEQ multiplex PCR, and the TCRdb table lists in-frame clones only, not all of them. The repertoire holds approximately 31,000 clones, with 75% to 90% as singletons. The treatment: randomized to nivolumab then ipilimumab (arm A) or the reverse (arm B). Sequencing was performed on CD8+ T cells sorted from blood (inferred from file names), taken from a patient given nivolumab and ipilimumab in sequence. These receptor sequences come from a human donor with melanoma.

Here the CDR3 DNA reads TGTGCCAGCAGCCTAGTGGGGACACCTGAAAAACTGTTTTTT. Protein sequence: CASSLVGTPEKLFF. This sequence joins TRBV27 and TRBJ1-4; tentatively, D is TRBD1 (6 bases). The germline V gene has CDR1 MNHEY and CDR2 SMNVEV (reference sequence). Trimming shortened V by 6 bases and J by 7 bases, and 15 bases separated the two germline ends. CDR3 size: 14 residues.

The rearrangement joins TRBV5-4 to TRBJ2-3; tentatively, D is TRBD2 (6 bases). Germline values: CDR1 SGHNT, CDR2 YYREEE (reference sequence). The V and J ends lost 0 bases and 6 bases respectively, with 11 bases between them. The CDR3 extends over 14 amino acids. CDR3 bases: TGTGCCAGCAGCTTGGAGCGGGCCATTGATACGCAGTATTTT. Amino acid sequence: CASSLERAIDTQYF.

CDR3 DNA sequence: TGTGCCAGCAGCGTAGTCTCGACAACCTACGAGCAGTACTTC. As protein: CASSVVSTTYEQYF. V usage is TRBV9 and J usage is TRBJ2-5; D not certain. The J call may be mistaken, given a closer DNA end match to TRBJ2-7. From germline, CDR1 is SGDLS and CDR2 YYNGEE. The CDR3 totals 14 residues.

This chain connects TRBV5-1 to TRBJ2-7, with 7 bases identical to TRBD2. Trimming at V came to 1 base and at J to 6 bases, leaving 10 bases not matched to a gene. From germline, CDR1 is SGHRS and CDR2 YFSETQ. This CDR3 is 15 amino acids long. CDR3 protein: CASSLFTSEKAEQYF. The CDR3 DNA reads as TGCGCCAGCAGCTTGTTTACTAGCGAGAAGGCCGAGCAGTACTTC.

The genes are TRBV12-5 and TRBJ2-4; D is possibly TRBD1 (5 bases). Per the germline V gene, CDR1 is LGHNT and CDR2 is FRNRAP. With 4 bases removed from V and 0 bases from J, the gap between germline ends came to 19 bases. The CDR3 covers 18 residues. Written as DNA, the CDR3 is TGTGCTAGTGGTTGTACCCTCCAGGGAATACTAGCCAAAAACATTCAGTACTTC. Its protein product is CASGCTLQGILAKNIQYF. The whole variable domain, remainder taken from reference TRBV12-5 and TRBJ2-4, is DARVTQTPRHKVTEMGQEVTMRCQPILGHNTVFWYRQTMMQGLELLAYFRNRAPLDDSGMPKDRFSAEMPDATLATLKIQPSEPRDSAVYFCASGCTLQGILAKNIQYFGAGTRLSVL.

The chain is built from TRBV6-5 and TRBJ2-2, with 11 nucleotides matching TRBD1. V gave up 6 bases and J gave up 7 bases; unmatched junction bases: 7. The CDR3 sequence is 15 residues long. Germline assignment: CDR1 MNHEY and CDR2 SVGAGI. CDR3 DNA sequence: TGTGCCAGCAGAAGGGACAGGGGGATCGTCGGGGAGCTGTTTTTT. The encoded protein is CASRRDRGIVGELFF.

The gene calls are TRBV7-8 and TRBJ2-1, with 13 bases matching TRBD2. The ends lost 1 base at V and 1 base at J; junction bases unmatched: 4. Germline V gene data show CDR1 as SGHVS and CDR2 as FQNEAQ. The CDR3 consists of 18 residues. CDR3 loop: CASSLGLAGGMSYNEQFF. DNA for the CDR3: TGTGCCAGCAGCTTAGGACTAGCGGGGGGTATGTCCTACAATGAGCAGTTCTTC.

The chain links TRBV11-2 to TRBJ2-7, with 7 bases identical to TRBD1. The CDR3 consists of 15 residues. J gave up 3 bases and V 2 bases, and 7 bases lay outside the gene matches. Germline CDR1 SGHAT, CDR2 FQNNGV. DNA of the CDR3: TGTGCCAGCAGCTTAAGAGACAGGGTAAACTACGAGCAGTACTTC. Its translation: CASSLRDRVNYEQYF.

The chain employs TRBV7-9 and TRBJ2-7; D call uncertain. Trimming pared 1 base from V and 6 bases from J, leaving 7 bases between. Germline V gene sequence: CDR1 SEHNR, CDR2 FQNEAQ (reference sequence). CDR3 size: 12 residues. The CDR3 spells CASSLGGLEQYF. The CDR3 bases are TGTGCCAGCAGCTTAGGTGGGCTCGAGCAGTACTTC.

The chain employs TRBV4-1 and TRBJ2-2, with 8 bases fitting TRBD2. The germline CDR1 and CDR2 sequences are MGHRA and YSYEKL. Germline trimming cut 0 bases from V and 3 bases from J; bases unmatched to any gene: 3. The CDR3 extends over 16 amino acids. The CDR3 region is CASSQDFGGDTGELFF. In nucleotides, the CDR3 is TGCGCCAGCAGCCAAGATTTCGGGGGGGACACCGGGGAGCTGTTTTTT.

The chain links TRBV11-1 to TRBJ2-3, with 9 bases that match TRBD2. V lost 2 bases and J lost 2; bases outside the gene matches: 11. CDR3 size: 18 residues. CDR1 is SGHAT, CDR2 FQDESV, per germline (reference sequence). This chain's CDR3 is CASSLPGGLAGSTDTQYF. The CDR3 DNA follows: TGTGCCAGCAGCTTACCCGGGGGGCTAGCGGGGTCCACAGATACGCAGTATTTT.

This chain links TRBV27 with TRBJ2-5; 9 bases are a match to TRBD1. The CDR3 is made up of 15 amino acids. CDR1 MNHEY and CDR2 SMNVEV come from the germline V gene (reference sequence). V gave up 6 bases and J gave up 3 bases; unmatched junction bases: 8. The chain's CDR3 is CASSRGQGLEETQYF. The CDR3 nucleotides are TGTGCCAGCAGCAGAGGACAGGGGTTGGAAGAGACCCAGTACTTC.

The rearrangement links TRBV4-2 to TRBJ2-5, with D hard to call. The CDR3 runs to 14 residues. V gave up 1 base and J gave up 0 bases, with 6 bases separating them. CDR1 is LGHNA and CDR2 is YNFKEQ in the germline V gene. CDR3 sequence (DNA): TGTGCCAGCAGCCAAGTCAGAAACCAAGAGACCCAGTACTTC. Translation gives CASSQVRNQETQYF.

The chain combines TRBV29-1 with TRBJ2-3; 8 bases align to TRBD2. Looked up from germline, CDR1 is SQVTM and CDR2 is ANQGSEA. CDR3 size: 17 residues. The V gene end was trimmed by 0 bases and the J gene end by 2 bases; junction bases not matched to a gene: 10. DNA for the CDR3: TGCAGCGTTGAAGATCTTGACGGCGGGGGGTTCACAGATACGCAGTATTTT. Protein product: CSVEDLDGGGFTDTQYF.

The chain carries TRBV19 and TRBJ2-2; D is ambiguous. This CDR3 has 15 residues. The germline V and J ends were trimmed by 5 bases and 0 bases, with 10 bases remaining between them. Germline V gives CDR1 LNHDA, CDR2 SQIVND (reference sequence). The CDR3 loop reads CASSWALANTGELFF. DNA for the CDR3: TGTGCCAGTAGTTGGGCACTCGCGAACACCGGGGAGCTGTTTTTT.

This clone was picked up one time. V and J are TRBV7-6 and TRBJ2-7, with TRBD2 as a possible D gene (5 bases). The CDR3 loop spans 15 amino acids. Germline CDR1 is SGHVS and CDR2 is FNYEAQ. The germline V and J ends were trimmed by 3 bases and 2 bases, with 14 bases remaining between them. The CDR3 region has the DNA TGTGCCAGCAGCTTGGGATCCGGGGTAACCTACGAGCAGTACTTC. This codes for CASSLGSGVTYEQYF.

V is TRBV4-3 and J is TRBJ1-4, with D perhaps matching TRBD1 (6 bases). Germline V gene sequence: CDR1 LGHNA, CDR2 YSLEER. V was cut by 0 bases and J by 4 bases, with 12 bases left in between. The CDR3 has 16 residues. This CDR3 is CASSQDLTGFNEKLFF. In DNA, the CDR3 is TGCGCCAGCAGCCAAGACCTGACAGGATTTAATGAAAAACTGTTTTTT.

The CDR3 bases are TGCGCCAGTTCTTTAGCGGGAGGGCCCGGCAATGAGCAGTTCTTC. The encoded protein is CASSLAGGPGNEQFF. V gene TRBV5-1 combines with J gene TRBJ2-1; 11 bases are a match to TRBD2. The V and J ends lost 8 bases and 6 bases, in that order; junction bases with no gene match: 10. CDR3 size: 15 residues. Per the germline V gene, CDR1 is SGHRS and CDR2 is YFSETQ.

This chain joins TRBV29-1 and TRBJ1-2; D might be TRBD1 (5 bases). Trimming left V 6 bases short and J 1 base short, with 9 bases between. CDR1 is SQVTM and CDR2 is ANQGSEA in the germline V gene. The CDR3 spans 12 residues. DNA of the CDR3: TGCAGCGTGGTCAGGGATAACTATGGCTACACCTTC. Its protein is CSVVRDNYGYTF.

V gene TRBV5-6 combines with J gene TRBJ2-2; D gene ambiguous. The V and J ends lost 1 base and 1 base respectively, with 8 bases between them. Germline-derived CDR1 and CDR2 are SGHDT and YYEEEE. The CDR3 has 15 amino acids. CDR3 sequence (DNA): TGTGCCAGCAGCTTGTTTCCAGGGAACACCGGGGAGCTGTTTTTT. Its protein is CASSLFPGNTGELFF.

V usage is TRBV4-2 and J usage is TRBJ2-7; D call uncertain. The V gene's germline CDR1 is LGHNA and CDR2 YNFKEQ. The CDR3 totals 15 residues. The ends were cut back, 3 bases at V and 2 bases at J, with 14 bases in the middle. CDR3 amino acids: CASSHATGSTYEQYF. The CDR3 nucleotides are TGTGCCAGCAGCCACGCTACCGGGTCAACCTACGAGCAGTACTTC.

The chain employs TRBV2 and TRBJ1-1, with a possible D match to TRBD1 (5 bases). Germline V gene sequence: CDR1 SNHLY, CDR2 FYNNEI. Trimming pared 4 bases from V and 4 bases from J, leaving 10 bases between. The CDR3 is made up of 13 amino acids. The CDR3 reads CASSGGPGTEAFF. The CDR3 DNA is TGTGCCAGCAGTGGGGGCCCGGGCACTGAAGCTTTCTTT.

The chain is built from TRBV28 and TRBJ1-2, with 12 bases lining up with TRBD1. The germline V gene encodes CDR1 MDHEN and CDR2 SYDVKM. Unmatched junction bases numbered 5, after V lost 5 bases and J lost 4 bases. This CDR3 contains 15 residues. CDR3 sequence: CASSPAGQGAYGYTF. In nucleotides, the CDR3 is TGTGCCAGCAGTCCGGCGGGACAGGGGGCCTATGGCTACACCTTC.

CDR3 sequence (DNA): TGCAGCGTCGACTACGGACAGGGGGTTCTCTCCTATAATTCACCCCTCCACTTT. Its protein is CSVDYGQGVLSYNSPLHF. The chain carries TRBV29-1 and TRBJ1-6; 10 bases line up with TRBD1. With 6 bases clipped from V and 0 bases from J, the junction kept 11 bases outside the gene matches. Germline CDR1 reads SQVTM; CDR2 reads ANQGSEA. CDR3 length equals 18 residues.

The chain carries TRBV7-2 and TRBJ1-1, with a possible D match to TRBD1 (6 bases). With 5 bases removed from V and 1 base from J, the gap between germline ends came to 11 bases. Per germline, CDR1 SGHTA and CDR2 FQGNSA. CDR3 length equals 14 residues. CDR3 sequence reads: CASSPGAANTEAFF. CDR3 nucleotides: TGTGCCAGCAGCCCAGGGGCAGCGAACACTGAAGCTTTCTTT.

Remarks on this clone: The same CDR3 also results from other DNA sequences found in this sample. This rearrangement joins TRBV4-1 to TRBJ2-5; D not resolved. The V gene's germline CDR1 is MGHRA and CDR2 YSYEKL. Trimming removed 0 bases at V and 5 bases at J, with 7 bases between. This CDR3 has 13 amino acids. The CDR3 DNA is TGCGCCAGCAGCCAAGACCCTGAGGAGACCCAGTACTTC. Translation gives CASSQDPEETQYF.

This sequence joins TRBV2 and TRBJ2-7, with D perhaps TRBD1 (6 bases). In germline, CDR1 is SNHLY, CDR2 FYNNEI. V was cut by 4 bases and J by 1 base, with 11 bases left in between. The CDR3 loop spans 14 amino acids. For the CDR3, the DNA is TGTGCCAGCAGTGCCGGGACATCTTCCTACGAGCAGTACTTC. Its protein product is CASSAGTSSYEQYF.